This T cell receptor beta chain is from a study of OX40 agonist ivuxolimab in advanced cancers. About the study: Patients took ivuxolimab, an agonistic anti-OX40 (CD134) antibody. Study results and limitations: CD4+ and CD8+ T cells in blood underwent clonal expansion by week 6 at 0.1 to 3.0 mg/kg. Also present in some nonresponders was a low level of normalized T-cell clonal expansion.

For this clone: The antigen remains unidentified.

This CDR3 region has 17 residues. Trimming took off 5 bases at V and 0 bases at J, with 17 bases between the two ends. Germline CDR1 reads SEHNR; CDR2 reads FQNEAQ (reference sequence). Data came from immunoSEQ multiplex PCR; TCRdb stores just in-frame clones and leaves some out. The sample lists roughly 50,000 clones; about 86% were seen once. The cohort excluded patients with autoimmune disease history or systemic immunosuppression. The receptor's source is an adult with an advanced solid tumor such as melanoma, head and neck, liver or kidney cancer. The chain links TRBV7-9 to TRBJ1-3, with no clear D. Here the sequenced sample was CD4+ or CD8+ T cells sorted from blood, taken in a trial of the OX40 agonist ivuxolimab. The CDR3 spells CASSPDRVTNSGNTIYF. DNA of the CDR3: TGTGCCAGCAGCCCAGATAGGGTGACCAACTCTGGAAACACCATATATTTT.